A selection of T cell receptor beta chains follows, all from one sample in a study of human T cells and chemical hapten exposure. TCRdb re-analysed the RACE reads in MiXCR, keeping a single row per CDR3 protein. The sample contains over 150,000 distinct CDR3 sequences, 28% of which appear only once. This specimen was whole blood, taken in connection with sensitization to the hapten diphenylcyclopropenone (DPC). Receptors were obtained from a woman between 18 and 30 years old with alopecia areata. Some clones in this sample may be carry-over from other donors' samples. Both conserved end residues are part of each CDR3. A D gene is named only where the DNA matches it firmly. Not all rows give a size; the values are once, few, many and, for expanded clones, a class.

J	V	D	size	DNA	CDR3
TRBJ1-1	TRBV5-1	.	.	TGCGCCAGCAGCCGCGAGTTGAACACTGAAGCTTTCTTT	CASSRELNTEAFF
TRBJ1-6	TRBV9	TRBD1	.	TGTGCCAGCAGCGTAGGGGACAGGGAGCCAGCCCTCCACTTT	CASSVGDREPALHF
TRBJ2-1	TRBV7-2	.	.	TGTGCCAGCAGCTCAGGGGGGCGAGGGGGGCAGTTCTTC	CASSSGGRGGQFF
TRBJ2-3	TRBV7-9	TRBD1	few	TGTGCCAGCAGCTTAGAGGGACAGGGGACAGATACGCAGTATTTT	CASSLEGQGTDTQYF
TRBJ2-2	TRBV10-3	.	few	TGTGCCATCTCGATGACCGGGGAGCTGTTTTTT	CAISMTGELFF
TRBJ1-1	TRBV12-3/TRBV12-4	.	.	TGTGCCAGCAGATCAGGGGAAGGCACTGAAGCTTTCTTT	CASRSGEGTEAFF
TRBJ2-7	TRBV7-2	.	few	TGTGCCAGCAGCTTAGCGGTGTCCACCGAGCAGTACTTC	CASSLAVSTEQYF
TRBJ2-5	TRBV27	.	.	TGTGCCAGCAGGTTGACAAACCAAGAGACCCAGTACTTC	CASRLTNQETQYF
TRBJ2-3	TRBV15	.	.	TGTGCCACCAGCAGAGGTTCGCGGGCGACGTCAGATACGCAGTATTTT	CATSRGSRATSDTQYF
TRBJ2-7	TRBV2	.	.	TGTGCCAGCAGACGCTCCTACGAGCAGTACTTC	CASRRSYEQYF
TRBJ2-3	TRBV4-2	TRBD2	.	TGTGCCAGCAGCCAAGAGGTAGCGGGAGGAGCAGATACGCAGTATTTT	CASSQEVAGGADTQYF
TRBJ2-1	TRBV29-1	.	many	TGCAGCGCTCCAGGGGACAATGAGCAGTTCTTC	CSAPGDNEQFF
TRBJ1-1	TRBV5-6	.	.	TGTGCCATATACACTGAAGCTTTCTTT	CAIYTEAFF
TRBJ2-3	TRBV9	.	.	TGTGCCAGCAGCGTAGCAGGCAGGGGATCGGATACGCAGTATTTT	CASSVAGRGSDTQYF
TRBJ2-5	TRBV10-3	.	few	TGTGCCATCAGTGAGTCGTGGACAGATGAGACCCAGTACTTC	CAISESWTDETQYF
TRBJ2-3	TRBV9	TRBD2	few	TGTGCCAGCAGCGTAGAGGGGCTAGCGGGGGCGCTCACAGATACGCAGTATTTT	CASSVEGLAGALTDTQYF
TRBJ1-5	TRBV25-1	.	many	TGTGCCAGCAGTCTGGAGGGAAGCAATCAGCCCCAGCATTTT	CASSLEGSNQPQHF
TRBJ1-2	TRBV4-2	.	.	TGTGCCAGCAGCCAAGGTCTCGAGTGGGAGGCGTCCTATGGCTACACCTTC	CASSQGLEWEASYGYTF
TRBJ2-3	TRBV20-1	.	few	TGCAGTGCTAGAGATCTTGGAGATACGCAGTATTTT	CSARDLGDTQYF
TRBJ2-1	TRBV29-1	TRBD2	few	TGCAGCGTTAAAGCGGGGAGAAATGAGCAGTTCTTC	CSVKAGRNEQFF
TRBJ2-6	TRBV9	.	.	TGTGCCAGCAGCGTAGGGAGGGCCTCTGGGGCCAACGTCCTGACTTTC	CASSVGRASGANVLTF
TRBJ1-1	TRBV29-1	.	.	TGCAGCGTTGAAGGAGGGAGGCCTGAAGCTTTCTTT	CSVEGGRPEAFF
TRBJ2-3	TRBV7-2	.	.	TGTGCCAGCAGCCCTTCTGGGGGGCTAGCTGGAGATACGCAGTATTTT	CASSPSGGLAGDTQYF
TRBJ1-1	TRBV7-3	.	few	TGTGCCAGCTCGTTTGGGCGGAACACTGAAGCTTTCTTT	CASSFGRNTEAFF
TRBJ2-3	TRBV11-2	TRBD1	once	TGTGCCAGCAGCTTAGGGACAGGGGCGACCCTAGATACGCAGTATTTT	CASSLGTGATLDTQYF
TRBJ1-1	TRBV15	TRBD1	once	TGTGCCACCAGCAGAGTATCAGGGGGCACTGAAGCTTTCTTT	CATSRVSGGTEAFF
TRBJ1-2	TRBV7-2	.	.	TGTGCCAGCAGCCAAAGGGCCGGCCAGAGTGGCTACACCTTC	CASSQRAGQSGYTF
TRBJ2-1	TRBV5-1	TRBD2	.	TGCGCCAGCAGCTTGCGGGAGGGAAGGGTATACAATGAGCAGTTCTTC	CASSLREGRVYNEQFF
TRBJ2-7	TRBV5-8	.	.	TGTGCCAGCAGCTTGGCCCCGCTAATCTCCTACGAGCAGTACTTC	CASSLAPLISYEQYF